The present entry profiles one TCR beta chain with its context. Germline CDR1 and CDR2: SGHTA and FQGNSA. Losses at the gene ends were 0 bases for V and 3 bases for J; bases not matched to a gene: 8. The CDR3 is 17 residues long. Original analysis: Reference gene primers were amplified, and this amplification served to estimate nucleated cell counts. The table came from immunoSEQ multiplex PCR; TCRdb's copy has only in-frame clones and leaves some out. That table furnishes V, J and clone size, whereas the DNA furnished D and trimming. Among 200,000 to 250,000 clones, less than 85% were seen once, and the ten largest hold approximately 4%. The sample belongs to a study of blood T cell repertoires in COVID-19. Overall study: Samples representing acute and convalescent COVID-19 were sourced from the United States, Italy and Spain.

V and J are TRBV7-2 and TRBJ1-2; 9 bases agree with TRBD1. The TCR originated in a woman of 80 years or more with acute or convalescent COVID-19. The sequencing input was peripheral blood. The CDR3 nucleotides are TGTGCCAGCAGCTTAGCGGAACAGGGGGCGAGATACTATGGCTACACCTTC. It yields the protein CASSLAEQGARYYGYTF.